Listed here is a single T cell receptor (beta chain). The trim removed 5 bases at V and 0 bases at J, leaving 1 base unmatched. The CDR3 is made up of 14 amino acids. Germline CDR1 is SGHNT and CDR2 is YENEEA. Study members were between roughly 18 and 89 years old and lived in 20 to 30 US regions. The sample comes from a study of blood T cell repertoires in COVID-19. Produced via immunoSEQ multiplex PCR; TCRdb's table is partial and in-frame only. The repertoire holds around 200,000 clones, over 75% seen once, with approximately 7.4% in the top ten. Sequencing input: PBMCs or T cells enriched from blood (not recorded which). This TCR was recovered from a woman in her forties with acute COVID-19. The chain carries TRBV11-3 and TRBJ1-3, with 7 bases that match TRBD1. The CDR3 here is CASSNRGSGNTIYF. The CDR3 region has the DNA TGTGCCAGCAGCAACAGGGGCTCTGGAAACACCATATATTTT.